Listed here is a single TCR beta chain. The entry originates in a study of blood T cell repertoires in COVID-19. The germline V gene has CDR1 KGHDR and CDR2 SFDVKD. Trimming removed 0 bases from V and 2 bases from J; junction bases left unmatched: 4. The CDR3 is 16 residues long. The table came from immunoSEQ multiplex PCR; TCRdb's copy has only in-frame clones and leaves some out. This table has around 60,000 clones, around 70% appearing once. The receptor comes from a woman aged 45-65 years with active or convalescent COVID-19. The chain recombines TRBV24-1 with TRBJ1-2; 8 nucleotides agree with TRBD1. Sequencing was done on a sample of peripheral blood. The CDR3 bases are TGTGCCACCAGTGATTTGGGGGCAGGGGGCAACTATGGCTACACCTTC. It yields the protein CATSDLGAGGNYGYTF.